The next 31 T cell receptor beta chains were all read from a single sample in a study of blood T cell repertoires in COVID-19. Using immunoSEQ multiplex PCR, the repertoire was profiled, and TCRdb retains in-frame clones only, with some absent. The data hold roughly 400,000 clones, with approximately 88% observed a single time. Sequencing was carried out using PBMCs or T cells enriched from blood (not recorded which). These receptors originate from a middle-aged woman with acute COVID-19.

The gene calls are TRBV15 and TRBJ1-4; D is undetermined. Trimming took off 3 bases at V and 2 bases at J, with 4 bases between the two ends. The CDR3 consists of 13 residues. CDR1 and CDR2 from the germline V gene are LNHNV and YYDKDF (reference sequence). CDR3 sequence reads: CATSRETNEKLFF. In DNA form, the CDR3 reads TGTGCCACCAGCAGGGAGACTAATGAAAAACTGTTTTTT.

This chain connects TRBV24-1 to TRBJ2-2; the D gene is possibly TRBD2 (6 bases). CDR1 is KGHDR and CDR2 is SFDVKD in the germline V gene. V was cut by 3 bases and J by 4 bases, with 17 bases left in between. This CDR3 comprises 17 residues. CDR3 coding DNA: TGTGCCACCAGTGATCCAGTTGGGGGGTTTTTCACCGGGGAGCTGTTTTTT. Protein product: CATSDPVGGFFTGELFF.

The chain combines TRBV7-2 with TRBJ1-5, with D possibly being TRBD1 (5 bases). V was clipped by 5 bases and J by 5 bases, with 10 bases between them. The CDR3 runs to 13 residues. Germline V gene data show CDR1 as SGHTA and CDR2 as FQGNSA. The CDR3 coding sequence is TGTGCCAGCAGCAGGACGGGGGATCAGCCCCAGCATTTT. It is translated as CASSRTGDQPQHF.

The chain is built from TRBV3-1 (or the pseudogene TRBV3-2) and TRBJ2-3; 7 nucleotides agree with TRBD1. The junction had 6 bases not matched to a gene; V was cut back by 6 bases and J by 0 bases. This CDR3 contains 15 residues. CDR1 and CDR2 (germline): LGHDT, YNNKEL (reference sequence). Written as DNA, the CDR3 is TGTGCCAGCAGACAACGACAGGGAAGCACAGATACGCAGTATTTT. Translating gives CASRQRQGSTDTQYF.

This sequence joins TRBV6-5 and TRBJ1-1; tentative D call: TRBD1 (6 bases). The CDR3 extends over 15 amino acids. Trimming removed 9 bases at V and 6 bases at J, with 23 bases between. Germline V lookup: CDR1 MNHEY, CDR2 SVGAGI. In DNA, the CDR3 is TGTGCCAGTGGTGCTCCGGGGGCGGGGGGCGCTGAAGCTTTCTTT. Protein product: CASGAPGAGGAEAFF.

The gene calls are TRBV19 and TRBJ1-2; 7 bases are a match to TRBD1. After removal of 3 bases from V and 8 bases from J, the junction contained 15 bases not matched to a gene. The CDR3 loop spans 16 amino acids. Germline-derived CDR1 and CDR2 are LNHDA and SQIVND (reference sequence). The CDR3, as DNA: TGTGCCAGTAGTATCCGGGACAGTGTCCTCTCTAACGGCTACACCTTC. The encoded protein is CASSIRDSVLSNGYTF.

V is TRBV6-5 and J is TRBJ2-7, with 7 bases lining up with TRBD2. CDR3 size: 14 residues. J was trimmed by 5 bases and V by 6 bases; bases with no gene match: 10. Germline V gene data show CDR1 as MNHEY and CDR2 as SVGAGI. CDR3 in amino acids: CASRRLASNHEQYF. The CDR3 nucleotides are TGTGCCAGCAGGAGACTAGCAAGTAACCACGAGCAGTACTTC.

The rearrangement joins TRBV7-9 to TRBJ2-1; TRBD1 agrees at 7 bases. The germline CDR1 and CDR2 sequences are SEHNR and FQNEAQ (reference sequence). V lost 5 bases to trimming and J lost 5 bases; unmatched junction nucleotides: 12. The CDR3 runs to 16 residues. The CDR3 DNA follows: TGTGCCAGCAGCAGAACGGGGACAGCGGTCCACAATGAGCAGTTCTTC. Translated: CASSRTGTAVHNEQFF.

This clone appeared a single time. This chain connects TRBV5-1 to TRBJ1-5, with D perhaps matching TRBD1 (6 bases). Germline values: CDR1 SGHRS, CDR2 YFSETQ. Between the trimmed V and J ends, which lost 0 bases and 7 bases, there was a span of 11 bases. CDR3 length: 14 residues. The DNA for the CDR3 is TGCGCCAGCAGCTTGGCCGCGGGGGGCCAGCCCCAGCATTTT. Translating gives CASSLAAGGQPQHF.

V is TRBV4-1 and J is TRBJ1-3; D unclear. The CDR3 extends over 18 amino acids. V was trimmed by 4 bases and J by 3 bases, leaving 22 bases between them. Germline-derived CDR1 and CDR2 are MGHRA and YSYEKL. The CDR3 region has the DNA TGCGCCAGCAGCCTTCCTCGAAGCGGGAGGACGCTTGGAAACACCATATATTTT. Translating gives CASSLPRSGRTLGNTIYF.

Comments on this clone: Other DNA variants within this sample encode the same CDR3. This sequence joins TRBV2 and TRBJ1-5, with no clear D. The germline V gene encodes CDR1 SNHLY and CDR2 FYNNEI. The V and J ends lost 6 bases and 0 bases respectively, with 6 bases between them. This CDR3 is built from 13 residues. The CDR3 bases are TGTGCCAGCAGCAGTAATAGCAATCAGCCCCAGCATTTT. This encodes CASSSNSNQPQHF.

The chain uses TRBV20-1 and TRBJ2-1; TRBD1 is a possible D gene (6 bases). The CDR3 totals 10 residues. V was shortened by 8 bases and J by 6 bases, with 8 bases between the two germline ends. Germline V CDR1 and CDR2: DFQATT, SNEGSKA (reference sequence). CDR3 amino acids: CSQGFNEQFF. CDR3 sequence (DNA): TGCAGTCAGGGGTTCAATGAGCAGTTCTTC.

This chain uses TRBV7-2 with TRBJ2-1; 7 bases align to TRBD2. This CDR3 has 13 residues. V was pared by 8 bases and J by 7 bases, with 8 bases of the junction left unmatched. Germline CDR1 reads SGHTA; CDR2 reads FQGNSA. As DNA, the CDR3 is TGTGCCAGCGGAACGGGAGGCCGGAATGAGCAGTTCTTC. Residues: CASGTGGRNEQFF.

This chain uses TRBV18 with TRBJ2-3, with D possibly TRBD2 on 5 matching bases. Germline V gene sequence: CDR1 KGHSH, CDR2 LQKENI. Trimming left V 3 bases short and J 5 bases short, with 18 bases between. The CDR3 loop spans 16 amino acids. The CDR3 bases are TGTGCCAGCTCACCCGATACAGCGGATGGTGAAGATACGCAGTATTTT. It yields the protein CASSPDTADGEDTQYF.

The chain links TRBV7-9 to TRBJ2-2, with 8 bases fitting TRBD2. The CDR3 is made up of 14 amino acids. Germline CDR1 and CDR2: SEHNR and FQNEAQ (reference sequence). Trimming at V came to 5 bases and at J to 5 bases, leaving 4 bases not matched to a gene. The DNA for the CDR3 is TGTGCCAGCAGCCATACTAGCGGAACCGGGGAGCTGTTTTTT. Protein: CASSHTSGTGELFF.

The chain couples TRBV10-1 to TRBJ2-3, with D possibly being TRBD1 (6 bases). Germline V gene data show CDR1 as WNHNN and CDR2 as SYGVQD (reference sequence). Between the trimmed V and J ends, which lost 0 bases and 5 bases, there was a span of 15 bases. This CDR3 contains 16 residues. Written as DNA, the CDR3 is TGCGCCAGCAGTGAGTCGAAACCAGGGGTTAAAGATACGCAGTATTTT. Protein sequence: CASSESKPGVKDTQYF.

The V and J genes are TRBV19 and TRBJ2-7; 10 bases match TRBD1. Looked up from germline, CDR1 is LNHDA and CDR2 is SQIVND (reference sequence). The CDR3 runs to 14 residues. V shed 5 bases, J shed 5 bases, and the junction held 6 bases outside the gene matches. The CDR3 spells CASSPGQGFNEQYF. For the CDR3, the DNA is TGTGCCAGTAGTCCGGGACAGGGGTTTAACGAGCAGTACTTC.

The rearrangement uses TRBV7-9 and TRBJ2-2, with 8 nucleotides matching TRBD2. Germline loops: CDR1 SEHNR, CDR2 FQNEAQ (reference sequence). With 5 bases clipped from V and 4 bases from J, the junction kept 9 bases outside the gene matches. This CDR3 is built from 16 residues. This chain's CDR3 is CASSRRALAGTGELFF. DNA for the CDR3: TGTGCCAGCAGCCGTCGGGCCCTAGCGGGCACCGGGGAGCTGTTTTTT.

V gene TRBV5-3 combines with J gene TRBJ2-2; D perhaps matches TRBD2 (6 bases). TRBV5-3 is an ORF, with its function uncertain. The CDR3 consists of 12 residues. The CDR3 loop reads CAGGRITGELFF. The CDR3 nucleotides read TGTGCGGGGGGACGGATAACCGGGGAGCTGTTTTTT.

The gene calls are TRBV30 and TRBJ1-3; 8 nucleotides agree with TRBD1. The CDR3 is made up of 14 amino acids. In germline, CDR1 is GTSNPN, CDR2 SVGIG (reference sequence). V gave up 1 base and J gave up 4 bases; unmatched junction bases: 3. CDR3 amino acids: CAWSDRDRGNTIYF. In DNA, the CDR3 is TGTGCCTGGAGTGATCGGGACAGGGGAAACACCATATATTTT.

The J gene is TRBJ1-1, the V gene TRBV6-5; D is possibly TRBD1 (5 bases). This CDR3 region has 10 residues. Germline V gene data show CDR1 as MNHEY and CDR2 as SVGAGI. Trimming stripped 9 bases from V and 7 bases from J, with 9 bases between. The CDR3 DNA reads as TGTGCCAGTAGGGGAAATGAAGCTTTCTTT. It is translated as CASRGNEAFF.

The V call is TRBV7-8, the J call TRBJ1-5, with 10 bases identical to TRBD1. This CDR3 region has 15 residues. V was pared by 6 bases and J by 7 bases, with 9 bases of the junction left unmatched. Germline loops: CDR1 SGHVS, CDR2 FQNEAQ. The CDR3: CASRPGTGARQPQHF. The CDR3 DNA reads TGTGCCAGCAGACCCGGGACAGGGGCGAGACAGCCCCAGCATTTT.

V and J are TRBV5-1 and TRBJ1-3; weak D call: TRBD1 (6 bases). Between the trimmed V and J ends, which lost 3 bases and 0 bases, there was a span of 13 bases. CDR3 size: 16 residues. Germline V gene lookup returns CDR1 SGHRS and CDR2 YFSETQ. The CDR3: CASSSNRGGSGNTIYF. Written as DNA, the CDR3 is TGCGCCAGCAGCTCCAACAGAGGGGGCTCTGGAAACACCATATATTTT.

CDR3: CASSQHQGFRTEAFF. CDR3 DNA: TGTGCCAGCAGCCAACATCAGGGGTTTCGGACTGAAGCTTTCTTT. This chain connects TRBV3-1 (or the pseudogene TRBV3-2) to TRBJ1-1; D might be TRBD1 (6 bases). Germline-derived CDR1 and CDR2 are LGHDT and YNNKEL (reference sequence). The CDR3 is 15 residues long. Between the trimmed V and J ends, which lost 2 bases and 5 bases, there was a span of 15 bases.

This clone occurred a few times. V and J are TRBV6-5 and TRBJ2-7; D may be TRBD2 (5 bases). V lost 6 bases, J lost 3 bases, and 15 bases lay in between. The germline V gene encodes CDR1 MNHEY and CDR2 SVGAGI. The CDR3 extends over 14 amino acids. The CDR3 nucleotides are TGTGCCAGCAGCCCCGGGATGGCCCTCTACGAGCAGTACTTC. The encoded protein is CASSPGMALYEQYF.

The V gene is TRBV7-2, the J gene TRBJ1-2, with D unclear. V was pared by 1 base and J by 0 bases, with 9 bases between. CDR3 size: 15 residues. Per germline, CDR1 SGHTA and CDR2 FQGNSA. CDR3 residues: CASSLGGVTNYGYTF. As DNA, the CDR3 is TGTGCCAGCAGCTTAGGCGGCGTCACTAACTATGGCTACACCTTC.

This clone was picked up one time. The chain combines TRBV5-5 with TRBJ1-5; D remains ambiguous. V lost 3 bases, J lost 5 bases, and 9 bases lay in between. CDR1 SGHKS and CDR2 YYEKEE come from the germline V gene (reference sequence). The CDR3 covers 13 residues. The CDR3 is CASSWAEDQPQHF. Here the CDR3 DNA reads TGTGCCAGCAGCTGGGCAGAAGATCAGCCCCAGCATTTT.

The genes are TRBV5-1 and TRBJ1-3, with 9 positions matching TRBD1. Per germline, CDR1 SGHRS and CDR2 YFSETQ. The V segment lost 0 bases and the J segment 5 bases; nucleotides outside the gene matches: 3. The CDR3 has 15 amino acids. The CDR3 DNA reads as TGCGCCAGCAGCTTGGCCGGGACAGGGAGAAACACCATATATTTT. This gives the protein CASSLAGTGRNTIYF.

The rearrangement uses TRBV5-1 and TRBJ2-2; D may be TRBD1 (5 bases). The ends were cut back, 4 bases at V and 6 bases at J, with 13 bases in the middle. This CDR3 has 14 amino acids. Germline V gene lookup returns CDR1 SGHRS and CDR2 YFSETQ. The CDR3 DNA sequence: TGCGCCAGCAGCACGGTACAGGTTCCCGGGGAGCTGTTTTTT. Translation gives CASSTVQVPGELFF.

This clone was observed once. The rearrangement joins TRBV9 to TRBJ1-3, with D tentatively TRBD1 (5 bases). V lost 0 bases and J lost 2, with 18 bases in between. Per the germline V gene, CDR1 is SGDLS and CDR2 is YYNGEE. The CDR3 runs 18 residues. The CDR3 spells CASSVDRKGLLAGNTIYF. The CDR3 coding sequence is TGTGCCAGCAGCGTAGACCGGAAGGGACTTTTGGCTGGAAACACCATATATTTT.

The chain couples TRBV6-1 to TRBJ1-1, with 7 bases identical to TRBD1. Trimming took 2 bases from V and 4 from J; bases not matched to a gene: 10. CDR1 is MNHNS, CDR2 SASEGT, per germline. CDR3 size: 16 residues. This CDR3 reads CASSEISTGISTEAFF. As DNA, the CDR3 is TGTGCCAGCAGTGAAATCTCGACAGGGATAAGCACTGAAGCTTTCTTT.